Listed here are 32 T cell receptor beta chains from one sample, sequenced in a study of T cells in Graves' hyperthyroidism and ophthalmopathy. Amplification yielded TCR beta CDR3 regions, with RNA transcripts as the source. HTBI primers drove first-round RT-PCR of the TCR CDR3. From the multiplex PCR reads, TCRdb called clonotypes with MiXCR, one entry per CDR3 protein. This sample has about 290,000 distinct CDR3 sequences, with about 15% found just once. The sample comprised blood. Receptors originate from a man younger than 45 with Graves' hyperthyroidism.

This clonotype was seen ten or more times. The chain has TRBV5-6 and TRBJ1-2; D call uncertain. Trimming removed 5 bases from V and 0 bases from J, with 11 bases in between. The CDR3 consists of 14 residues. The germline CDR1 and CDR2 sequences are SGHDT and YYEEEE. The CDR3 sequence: CASRKDETNYGYTF. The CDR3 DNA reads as TGTGCCAGCAGAAAGGATGAAACTAACTATGGCTACACCTTC.

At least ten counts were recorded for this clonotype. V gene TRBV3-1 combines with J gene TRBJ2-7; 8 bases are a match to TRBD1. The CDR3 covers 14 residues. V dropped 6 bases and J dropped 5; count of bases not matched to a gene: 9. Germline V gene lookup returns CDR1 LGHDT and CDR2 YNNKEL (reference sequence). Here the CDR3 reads CASRMTGVKDEQYF. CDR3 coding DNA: TGTGCCAGCAGAATGACAGGGGTGAAGGACGAGCAGTACTTC.

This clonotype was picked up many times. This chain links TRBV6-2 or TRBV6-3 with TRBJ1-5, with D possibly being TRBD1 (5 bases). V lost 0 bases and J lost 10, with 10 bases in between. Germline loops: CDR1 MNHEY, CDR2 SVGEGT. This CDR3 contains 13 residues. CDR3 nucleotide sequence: TGTGCCAGCAGTTACTCCCCAGGACAACCCCAGCATTTT. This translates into CASSYSPGQPQHF.

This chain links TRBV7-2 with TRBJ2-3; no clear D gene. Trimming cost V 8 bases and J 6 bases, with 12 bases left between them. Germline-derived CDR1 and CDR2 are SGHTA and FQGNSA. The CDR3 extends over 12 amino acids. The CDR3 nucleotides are TGTGCCAGCGGCTGGGGTACGGATACGCAGTATTTT. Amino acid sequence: CASGWGTDTQYF.

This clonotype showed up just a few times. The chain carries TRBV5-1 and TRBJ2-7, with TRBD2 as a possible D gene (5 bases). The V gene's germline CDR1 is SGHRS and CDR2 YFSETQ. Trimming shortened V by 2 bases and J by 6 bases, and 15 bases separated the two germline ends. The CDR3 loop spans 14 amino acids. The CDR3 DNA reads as TGCGCCAGCAGCTTTACGGGAAGAGTTGGCGAGCAGTACTTC. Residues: CASSFTGRVGEQYF.

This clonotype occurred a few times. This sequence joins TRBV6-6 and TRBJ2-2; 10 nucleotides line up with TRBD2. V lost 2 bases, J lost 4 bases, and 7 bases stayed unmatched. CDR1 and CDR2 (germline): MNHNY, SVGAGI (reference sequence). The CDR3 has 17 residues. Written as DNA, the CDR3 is TGTGCCAGCAGTTACAGGGGGACTAGCGATGGCACCGGGGAGCTGTTTTTT. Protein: CASSYRGTSDGTGELFF.

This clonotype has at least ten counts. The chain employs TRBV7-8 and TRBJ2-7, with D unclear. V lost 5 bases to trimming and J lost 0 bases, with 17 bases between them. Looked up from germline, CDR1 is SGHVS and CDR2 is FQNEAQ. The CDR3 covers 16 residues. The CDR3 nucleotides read TGTGCCAGCAGCCCCAAGACCAGGTTGAGCTCCTACGAGCAGTACTTC. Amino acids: CASSPKTRLSSYEQYF.

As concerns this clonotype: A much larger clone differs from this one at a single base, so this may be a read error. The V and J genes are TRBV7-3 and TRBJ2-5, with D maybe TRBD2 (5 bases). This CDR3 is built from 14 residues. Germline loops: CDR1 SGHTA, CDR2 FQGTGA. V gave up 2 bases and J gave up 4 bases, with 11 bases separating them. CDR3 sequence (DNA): TGTGCCAGCAGCTTATTGCCAGAGGGAGAGACCCAGTACTTC. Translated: CASSLLPEGETQYF.

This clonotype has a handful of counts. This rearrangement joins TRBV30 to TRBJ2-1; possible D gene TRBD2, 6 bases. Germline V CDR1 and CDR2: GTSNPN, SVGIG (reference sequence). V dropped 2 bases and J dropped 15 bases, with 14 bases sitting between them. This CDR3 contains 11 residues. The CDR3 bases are TGTGCCTGGAGTCGGGGGAATCCGCGGTTCTTC. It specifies CAWSRGNPRFF.

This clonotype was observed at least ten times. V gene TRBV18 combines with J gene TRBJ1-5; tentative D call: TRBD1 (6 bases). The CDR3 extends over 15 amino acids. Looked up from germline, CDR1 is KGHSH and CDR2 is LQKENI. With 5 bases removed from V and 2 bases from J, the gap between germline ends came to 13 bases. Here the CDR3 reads CASSDLEGGNQPQHF. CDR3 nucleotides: TGTGCCAGCTCAGATCTAGAGGGGGGCAATCAGCCCCAGCATTTT. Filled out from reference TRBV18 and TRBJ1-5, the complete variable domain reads NAGVMQNPRHLVRRRGQEARLRCSPMKGHSHVYWYRQLPEEGLKFMVYLQKENIIDESGMPKERFSAEFPKEGPSILRIQQVVRGDSAAYFCASSDLEGGNQPQHFGDGTRLSIL.

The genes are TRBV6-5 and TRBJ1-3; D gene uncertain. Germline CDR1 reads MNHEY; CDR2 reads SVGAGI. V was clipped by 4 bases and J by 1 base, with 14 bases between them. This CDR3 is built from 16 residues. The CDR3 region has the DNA TGTGCCAGCAGTTCTCGCGGAAGGGCGTCTGGAAACACCATATATTTT. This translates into CASSSRGRASGNTIYF.

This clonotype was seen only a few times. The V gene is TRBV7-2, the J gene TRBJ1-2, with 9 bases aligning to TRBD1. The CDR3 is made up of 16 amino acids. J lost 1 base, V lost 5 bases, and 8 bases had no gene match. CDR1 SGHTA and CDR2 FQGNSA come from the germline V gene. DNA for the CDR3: TGTGCCAGCAGCCCGAGGAGGGGACAGGGTAACTATGGCTACACCTTC. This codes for CASSPRRGQGNYGYTF.

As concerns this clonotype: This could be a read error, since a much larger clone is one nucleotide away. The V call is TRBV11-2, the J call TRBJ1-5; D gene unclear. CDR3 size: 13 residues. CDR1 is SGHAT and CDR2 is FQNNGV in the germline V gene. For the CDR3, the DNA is TGTGCCAGCAACTTAGAAGGATATCAGCCCCAGCATTTT. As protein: CASNLEGYQPQHF.

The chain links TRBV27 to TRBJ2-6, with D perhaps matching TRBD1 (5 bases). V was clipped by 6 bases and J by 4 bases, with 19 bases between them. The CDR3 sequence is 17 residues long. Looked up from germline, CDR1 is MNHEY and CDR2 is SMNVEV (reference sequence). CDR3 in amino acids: CASRARPGFSGANVLTF. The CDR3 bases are TGTGCCAGCAGGGCGAGACCAGGGTTTTCAGGGGCCAACGTCCTGACTTTC.

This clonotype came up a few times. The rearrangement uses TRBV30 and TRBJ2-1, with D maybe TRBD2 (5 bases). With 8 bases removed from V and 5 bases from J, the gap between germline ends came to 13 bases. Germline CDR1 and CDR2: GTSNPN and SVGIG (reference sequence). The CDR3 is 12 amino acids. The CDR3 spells CAGLAINNEQFF. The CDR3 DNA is TGTGCCGGGCTAGCCATCAACAATGAGCAGTTCTTC.

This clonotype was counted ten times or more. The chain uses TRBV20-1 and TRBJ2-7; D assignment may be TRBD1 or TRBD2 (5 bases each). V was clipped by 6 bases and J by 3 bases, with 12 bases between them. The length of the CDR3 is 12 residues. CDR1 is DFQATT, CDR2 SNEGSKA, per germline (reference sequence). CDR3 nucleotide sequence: TGCAGTGCCCGGGGCTCCTACTACGAGCAGTACTTC. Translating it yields CSARGSYYEQYF.

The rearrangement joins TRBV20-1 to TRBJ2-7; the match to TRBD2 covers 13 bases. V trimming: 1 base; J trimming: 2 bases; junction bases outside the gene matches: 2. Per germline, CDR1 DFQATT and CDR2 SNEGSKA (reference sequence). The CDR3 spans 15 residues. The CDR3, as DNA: TGCAGTGCTAGAGCCGGACTAGCGGGAGCCTACGAGCAGTACTTC. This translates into CSARAGLAGAYEQYF.

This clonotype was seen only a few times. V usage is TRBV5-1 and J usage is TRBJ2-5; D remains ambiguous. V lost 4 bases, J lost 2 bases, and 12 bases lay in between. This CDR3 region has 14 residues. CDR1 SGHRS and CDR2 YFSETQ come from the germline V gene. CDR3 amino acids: CASSLDIEQETQYF. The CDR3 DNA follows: TGCGCCAGCAGCCTTGACATTGAACAAGAGACCCAGTACTTC. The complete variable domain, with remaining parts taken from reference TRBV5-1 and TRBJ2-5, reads KAGVTQTPRYLIKTRGQQVTLSCSPISGHRSVSWYQQTPGQGLQFLFEYFSETQRNKGNFPGRFSGRQFSNSRSEMNVSTLELGDSALYLCASSLDIEQETQYFGPGTRLLVL.

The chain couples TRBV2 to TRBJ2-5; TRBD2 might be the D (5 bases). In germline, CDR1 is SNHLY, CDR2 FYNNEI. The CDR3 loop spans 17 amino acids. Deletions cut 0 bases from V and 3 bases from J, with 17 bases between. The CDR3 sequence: CASSEALRAGAKETQYF. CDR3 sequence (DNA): TGTGCCAGCAGTGAAGCGCTTCGGGCGGGTGCAAAAGAGACCCAGTACTTC.

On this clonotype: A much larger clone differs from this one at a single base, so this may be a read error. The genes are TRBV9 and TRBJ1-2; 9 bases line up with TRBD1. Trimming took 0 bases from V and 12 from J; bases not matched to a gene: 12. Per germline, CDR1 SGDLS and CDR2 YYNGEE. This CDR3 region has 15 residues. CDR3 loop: CASSVGDRVGIGHTF. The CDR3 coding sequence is TGTGCCAGCAGCGTAGGGGACAGGGTGGGAATCGGCCACACCTTC.

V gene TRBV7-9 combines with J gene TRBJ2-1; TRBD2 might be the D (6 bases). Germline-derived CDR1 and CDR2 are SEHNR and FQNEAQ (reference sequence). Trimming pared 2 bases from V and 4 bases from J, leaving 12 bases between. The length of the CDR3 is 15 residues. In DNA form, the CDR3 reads TGTGCCAGCAGCTTAAGGGACTCCTCTTACAATGAGCAGTTCTTC. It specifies CASSLRDSSYNEQFF.

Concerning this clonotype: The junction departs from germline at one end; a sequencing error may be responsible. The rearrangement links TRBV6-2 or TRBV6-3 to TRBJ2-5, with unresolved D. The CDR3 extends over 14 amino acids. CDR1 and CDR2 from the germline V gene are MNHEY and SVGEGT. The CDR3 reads CASSVAMYQGTQYF. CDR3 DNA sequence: TGTGCCAGCAGCGTGGCGATGTACCAAGGGACCCAGTACTTC.

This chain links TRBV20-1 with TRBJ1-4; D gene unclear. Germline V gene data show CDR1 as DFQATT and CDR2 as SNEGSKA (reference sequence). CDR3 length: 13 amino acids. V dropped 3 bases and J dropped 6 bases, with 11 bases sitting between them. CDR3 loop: CSARDVGHEKLFF. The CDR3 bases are TGCAGTGCTAGGGATGTCGGTCATGAAAAACTGTTTTTT.

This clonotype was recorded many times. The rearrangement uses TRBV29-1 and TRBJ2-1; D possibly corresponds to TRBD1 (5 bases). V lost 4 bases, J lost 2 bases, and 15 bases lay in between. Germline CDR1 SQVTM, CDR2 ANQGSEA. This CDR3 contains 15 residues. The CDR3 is CSVAPDSAPYNEQFF. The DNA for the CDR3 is TGCAGCGTTGCCCCCGACAGTGCCCCCTACAATGAGCAGTTCTTC.

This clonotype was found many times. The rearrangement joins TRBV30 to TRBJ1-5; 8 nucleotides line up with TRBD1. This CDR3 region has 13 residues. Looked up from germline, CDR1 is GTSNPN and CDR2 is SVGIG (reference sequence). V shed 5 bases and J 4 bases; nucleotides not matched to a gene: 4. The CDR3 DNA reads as TGTGCCTGGGGACAGGGAGCGAATCAGCCCCAGCATTTT. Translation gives CAWGQGANQPQHF.

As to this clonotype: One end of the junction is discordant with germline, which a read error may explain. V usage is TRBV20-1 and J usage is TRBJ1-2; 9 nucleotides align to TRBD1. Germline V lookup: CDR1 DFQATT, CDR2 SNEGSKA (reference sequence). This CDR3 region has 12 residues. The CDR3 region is CSAGTGKYGHTF. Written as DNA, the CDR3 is TGCAGTGCCGGGACAGGGAAGTATGGCCACACCTTC.

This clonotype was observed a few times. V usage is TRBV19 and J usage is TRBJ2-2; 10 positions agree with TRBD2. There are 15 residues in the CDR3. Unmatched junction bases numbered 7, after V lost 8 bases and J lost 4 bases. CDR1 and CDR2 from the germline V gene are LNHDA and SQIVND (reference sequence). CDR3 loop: CASSSGRWVTGELFF. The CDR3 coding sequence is TGTGCCAGTTCTAGCGGGAGATGGGTCACCGGGGAGCTGTTTTTT. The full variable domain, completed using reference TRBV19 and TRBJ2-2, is DGGITQSPKYLFRKEGQNVTLSCEQNLNHDAMYWYRQDPGQGLRLIYYSQIVNDFQKGDIAEGYSVSREKKESFPLTVTSAQKNPTAFYLCASSSGRWVTGELFFGEGSRLTVL.

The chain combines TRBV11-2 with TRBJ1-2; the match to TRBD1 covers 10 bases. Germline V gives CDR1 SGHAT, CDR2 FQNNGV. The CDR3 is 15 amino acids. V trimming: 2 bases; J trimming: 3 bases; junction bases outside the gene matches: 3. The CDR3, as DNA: TGTGCCAGCAGCTTAATTGGGACAGGGGACTATGGCTACACCTTC. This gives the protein CASSLIGTGDYGYTF.

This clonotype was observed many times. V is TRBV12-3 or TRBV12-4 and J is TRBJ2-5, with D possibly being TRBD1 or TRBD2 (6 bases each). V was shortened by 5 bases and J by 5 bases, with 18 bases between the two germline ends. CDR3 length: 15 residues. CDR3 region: CASSTRQEGGETQYF. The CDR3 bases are TGTGCCAGCAGTACCAGACAGGAGGGCGGGGAGACCCAGTACTTC.

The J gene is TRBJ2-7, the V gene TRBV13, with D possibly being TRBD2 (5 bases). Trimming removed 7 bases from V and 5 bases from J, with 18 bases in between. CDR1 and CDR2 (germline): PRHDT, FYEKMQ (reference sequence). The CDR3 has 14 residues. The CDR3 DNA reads TGTGCCAGCACCACCTCGACCGGGGTTCACGAGCAGTACTTC. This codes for CASTTSTGVHEQYF. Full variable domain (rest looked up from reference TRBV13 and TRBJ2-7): AAGVIQSPRHLIKEKRETATLKCYPIPRHDTVYWYQQGPGQDPQFLISFYEKMQSDKGSIPDRFSAQQFSDYHSELNMSSLELGDSALYFCASTTSTGVHEQYFGPGTRLTVT.

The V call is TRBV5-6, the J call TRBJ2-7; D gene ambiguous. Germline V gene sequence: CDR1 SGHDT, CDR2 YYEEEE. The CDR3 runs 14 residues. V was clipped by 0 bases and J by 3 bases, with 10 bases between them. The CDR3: CASSLEDSHYEQYF. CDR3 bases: TGTGCCAGCAGCTTGGAAGATTCTCACTACGAGCAGTACTTC.

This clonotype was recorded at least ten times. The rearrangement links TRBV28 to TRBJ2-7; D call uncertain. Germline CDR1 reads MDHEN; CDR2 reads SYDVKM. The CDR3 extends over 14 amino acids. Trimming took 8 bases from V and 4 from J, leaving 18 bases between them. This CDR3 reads CASRPLGKGYEQYF. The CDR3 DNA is TGTGCCAGCCGCCCCCTGGGCAAGGGATACGAGCAGTACTTC.